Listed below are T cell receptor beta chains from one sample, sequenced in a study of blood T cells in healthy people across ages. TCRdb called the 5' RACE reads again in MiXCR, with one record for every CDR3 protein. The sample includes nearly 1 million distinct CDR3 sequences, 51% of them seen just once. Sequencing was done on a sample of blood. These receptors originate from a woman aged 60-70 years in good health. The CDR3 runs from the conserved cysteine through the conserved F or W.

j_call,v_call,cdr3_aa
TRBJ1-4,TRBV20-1,CSADPPGATNEKLFF
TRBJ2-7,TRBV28,CASSSYWGEQYF
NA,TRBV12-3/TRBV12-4,CASSSLAGFSYEQYF
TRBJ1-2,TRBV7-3,CASSPVPGRDFNYGYTF
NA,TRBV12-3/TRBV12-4,CASSLWGQGSNEQYF
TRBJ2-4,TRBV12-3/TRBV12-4,CASSFSGDIQYF
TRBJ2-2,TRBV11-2,CASSPLQGTGELFF
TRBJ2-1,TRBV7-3,CASSSTPYNEQFF
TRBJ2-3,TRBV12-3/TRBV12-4,CASSLPGVSTDTQYF
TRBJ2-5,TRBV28,CASSKWDSQETQYF
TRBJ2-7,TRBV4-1,CASSQGRGARPYEQYF
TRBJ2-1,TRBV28,CASRGLAGPNQQFF
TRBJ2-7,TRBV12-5,CASAYDRYYEQYF
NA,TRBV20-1,CSARPGRTSGSCEQYF
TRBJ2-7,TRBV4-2,CASSQELVDFGPYEQYF
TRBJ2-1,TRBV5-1,CASSLAGTGNEQFF
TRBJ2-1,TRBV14,CASSPTSGRLYNEQFF
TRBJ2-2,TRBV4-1,CASSQERWGQGKTGELFF
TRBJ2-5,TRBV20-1,CSAMTSFETQYF
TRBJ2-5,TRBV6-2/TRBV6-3,CASSDWKQETQYF
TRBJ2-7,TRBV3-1,CASSQIDYEQYF
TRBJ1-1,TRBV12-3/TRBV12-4,CATRKAGHNTEAFF
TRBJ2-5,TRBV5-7,CASSPRDRVEKTQYF
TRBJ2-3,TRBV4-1,CAGSQEQATDTQYF
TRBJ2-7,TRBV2,CASSLAGGPPALYF
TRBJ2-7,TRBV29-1,CSVEAGRSYEQYF
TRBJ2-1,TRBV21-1,CASSRGVKGQGAYNEQFF
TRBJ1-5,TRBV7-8,CASSLVSGGEYQPQHF
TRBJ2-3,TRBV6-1,CACRDRGLIDTQYF
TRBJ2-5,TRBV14,CASSQEAGGFTETQYF
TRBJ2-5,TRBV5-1,CASSFDAGETQYF
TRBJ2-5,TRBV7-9,CASSLLSISGEQYF